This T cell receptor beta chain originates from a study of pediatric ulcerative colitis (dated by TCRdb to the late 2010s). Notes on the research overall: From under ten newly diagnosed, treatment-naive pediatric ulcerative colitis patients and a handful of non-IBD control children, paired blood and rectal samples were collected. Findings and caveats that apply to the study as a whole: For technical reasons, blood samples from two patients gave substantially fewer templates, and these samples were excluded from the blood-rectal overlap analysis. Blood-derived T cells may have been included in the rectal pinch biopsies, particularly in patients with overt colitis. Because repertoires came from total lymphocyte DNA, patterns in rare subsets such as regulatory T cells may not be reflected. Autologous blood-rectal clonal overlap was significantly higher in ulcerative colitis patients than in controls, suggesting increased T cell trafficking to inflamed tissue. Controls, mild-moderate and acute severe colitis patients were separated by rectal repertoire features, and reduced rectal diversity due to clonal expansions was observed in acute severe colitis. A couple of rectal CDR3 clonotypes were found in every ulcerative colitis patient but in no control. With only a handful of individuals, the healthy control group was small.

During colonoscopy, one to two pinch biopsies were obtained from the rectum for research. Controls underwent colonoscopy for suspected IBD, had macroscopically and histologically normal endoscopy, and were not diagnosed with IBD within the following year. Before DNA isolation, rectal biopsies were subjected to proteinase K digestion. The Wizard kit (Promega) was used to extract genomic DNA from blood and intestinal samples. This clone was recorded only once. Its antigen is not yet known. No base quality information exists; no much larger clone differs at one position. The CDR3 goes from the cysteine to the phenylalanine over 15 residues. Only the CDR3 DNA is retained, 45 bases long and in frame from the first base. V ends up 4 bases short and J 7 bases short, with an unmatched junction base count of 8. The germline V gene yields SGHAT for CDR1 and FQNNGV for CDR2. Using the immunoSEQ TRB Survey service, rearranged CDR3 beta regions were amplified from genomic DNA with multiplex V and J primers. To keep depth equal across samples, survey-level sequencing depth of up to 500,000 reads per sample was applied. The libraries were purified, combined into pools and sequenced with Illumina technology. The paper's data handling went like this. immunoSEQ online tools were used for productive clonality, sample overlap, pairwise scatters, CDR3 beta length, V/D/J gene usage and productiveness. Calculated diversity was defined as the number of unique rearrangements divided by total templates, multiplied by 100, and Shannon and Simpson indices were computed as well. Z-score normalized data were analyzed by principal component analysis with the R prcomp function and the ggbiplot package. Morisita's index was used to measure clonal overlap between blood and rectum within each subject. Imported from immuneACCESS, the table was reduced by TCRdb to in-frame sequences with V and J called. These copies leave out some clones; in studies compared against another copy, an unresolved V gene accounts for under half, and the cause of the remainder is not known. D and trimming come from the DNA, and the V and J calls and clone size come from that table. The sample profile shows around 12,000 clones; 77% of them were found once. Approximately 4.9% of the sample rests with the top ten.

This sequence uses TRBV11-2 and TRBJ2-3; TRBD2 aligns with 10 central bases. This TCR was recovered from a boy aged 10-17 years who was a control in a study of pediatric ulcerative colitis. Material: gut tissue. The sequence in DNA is TGTGCCAGCAGCTCCCTCCTAGCGGGAGTTTATACGCAGTATTTT. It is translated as CASSSLLAGVYTQYF.